This TCR beta chain was retrieved from a study of T cells after yellow fever vaccination. A process of 5'RACE template switching, which added a universal primer site and UMIs, was used to make TCR cDNA. Each CDR3 protein gets one entry after TCRdb re-called the 5' RACE reads with MiXCR. This sample yields 200,000 to 250,000 distinct CDR3 sequences, of which approximately 3.3% are seen a single time; less than 3.5% belongs to the top ten. CDR1 is SGHAT, CDR2 FQDESV, per germline (reference sequence). The CDR3 runs to 13 residues. With 4 bases removed from V and 10 bases from J, the gap between germline ends came to 16 bases. This clonotype was seen only a few times. Antigen specificity is unknown. Study conclusions and caveats: Weaker overall, the secondary response nonetheless peaked faster (day 5 versus 15). A minor fraction of clonotypes spanned both CD4 and CD8 compartments.

The TCR was taken from a man younger than 35 who received the YFV17D yellow fever vaccine. Sample: CD4+ T cells sorted from PBMCs, taken 10 days after the yellow fever booster vaccination. V usage is TRBV11-1 and J usage is TRBJ1-1, with D unclear. CDR3 bases: TGTGCCAGCAGCTACACAAGTGGGGTCGGAGCTTTCTTT. This encodes CASSYTSGVGAFF.